The clone carrying this T cell receptor beta chain was seen just once. Its target is unknown. Only in-frame clones appear in the TCRdb table, and some are missing; sequencing was by immunoSEQ multiplex PCR. The sample lists tens of thousands of clones, 90% to 95% occurring once. Donors were drawn from the approximately 110-subject validation cohort, separate from the approximately 680-subject first cohort. The entry originates in a study of cytomegalovirus exposure and HLA in healthy donors. Study-level points and caveats: The study labeled approximately 150 TCR beta chains cytomegalovirus-associated. In a later analysis, first-cohort TCR clusters were found to tend to co-occur in the 130 or so validation repertoires.

After removal of 0 bases from V and 0 bases from J, the junction contained 4 bases not matched to a gene. The CDR3 consists of 17 residues. The germline V gene encodes CDR1 SGHVS and CDR2 FQNEAQ. Specimen: PBMCs. The clonotype originates from a woman in her thirties in good health and CMV-seropositive. The chain couples TRBV7-8 to TRBJ2-1; 8 nucleotides line up with TRBD2. The CDR3 is CASSLARLAGSYNEQFF. DNA for the CDR3: TGTGCCAGCAGCTTAGCGCGGCTAGCGGGCTCCTACAATGAGCAGTTCTTC.